This T cell receptor (beta chain) was sequenced for a study of CD8+ T cells in alopecia areata (dated by TCRdb to 2017 to 2018). In terms of the full investigation: Treated patients were enrolled in an open-label pilot trial of oral tofacitinib at 5 to 10 mg twice daily for moderate-to-severe alopecia areata. Patients received tofacitinib for 6 to 18 months and were then followed off drug for 6 months to check for delayed response and recurrence. Disease severity in treated patients was measured with the SALT score, which quantifies the percentage of affected scalp surface area. High-throughput TCRbeta sequencing was used to examine T cell clonal expansion in alopecia areata in both the C3H/HeJ mouse model and human patients. In humans, TCRbeta sequencing was performed on scalp tissue and on sorted CD4+ and CD8+ peripheral blood T cells from healthy controls and from patients with patchy or totalis/universalis alopecia areata. Biopsies were taken from tofacitinib-treated patients at baseline and again at 4 and 24 weeks into treatment, and several of those patients also had a later scalp biopsy. Clonality in the scalp was compared among normal scalp (n=4), patchy alopecia areata scalp (n=8), and alopecia totalis/universalis scalp (n=8). RNA was obtained with the PAXgene miRNA kit for fixed scalp, the miRNeasy kit for PBMCs, and the RNeasy kit for mouse skin. TCRbeta CDR3 regions were amplified by immunoSEQ multiplex PCR with 35 Vbeta forward and 13 Jbeta reverse primers.

The meaning of the sample's treatment or condition label: oral pan-JAK inhibitor, 5-10 mg twice daily. Peripheral blood and lesional scalp punch biopsies were obtained from patients with alopecia areata. PBMCs were isolated by density centrifugation and stained for CD3, CD4 and CD8, and CD4+ and CD8+ T cells were sorted on a FACSAria. As regards this clone: The specificity of this receptor is unknown. No much larger clone exists at a distance of one base, and base qualities are not known.

The research as a whole found: Higher clonality and more expanded CD8+ clones were observed in lesional scalp than in normal scalp, particularly in alopecia totalis/universalis, a finding suggestive of antigenic drive. Because the treated cohort was small and included a single nonresponder, larger studies are needed to assess links between baseline CD8+ expansion and response. Unlike mouse skin, which is dominated by gammadelta T cells, normal human skin has resident alphabeta T cells that are also sequenced, and this complicates analysis of the scalp TCR repertoire. Many expanded lesional clones were found to persist in scalp and blood during tofacitinib treatment, and relapse after treatment cessation may be partly explained by this persistence. Compared with mice, TCR sequences shared between patients were less clear, possibly partly because of HLA diversity across the patient population. Tofacitinib significantly decreased scalp clonality and the number of expanded CD8+ clones among the top 100 scalp clones.

The CDR3 goes from the cysteine to the phenylalanine over 16 residues. The CDR3 DNA has 48 bases and is translated from base 1. V ends up 0 bases short and J 4 bases short, with an unmatched junction base count of 6. CDR1 and CDR2, looked up from the germline V gene, are SGDLS and YYNGEE. Libraries were prepared through the immunoSEQ multiplex PCR assay. For TCR sequencing, RNA was extracted from every sample and reverse transcribed into cDNA to serve as template. SuperScript III was used to make first-strand cDNA, primed with a 2:1 mix of oligo-dT and random hexamers. A synthetic immune receptor repertoire was used to gauge amplification bias, and whatever bias remained was removed computationally. Concerning the study's data processing: After raw reads were preprocessed to remove errors, the CDR3 was defined following IMGT conventions as running from the conserved cysteine to phenylalanine. Clonality was calculated as 1 minus Shannon entropy normalized by log2 of the number of productive unique TCRs. CD4 or CD8 identity of scalp clones was inferred by cross-referencing scalp TCRbeta sequences with sorted blood CD4 and CD8 repertoires. Entries here come from immuneACCESS through TCRdb and include only in-frame sequences with V and J called. Some clones fail to appear in such tables; in the studies checked, an unresolved V gene covers under half of the shortfall, and the cause of the remainder is unknown. The DNA was the basis for D and trimming; V, J and clone size are from that table. Counted in this sample were about 64,000 clones; roughly 46% of them appeared once. The ten most abundant clones make up over 20% of the sample.

The clonotype was recovered from a human donor with alopecia areata. Sequencing was performed on CD8+ T cells sorted from blood, taken around week 36, from a patient treated with tofacitinib. Recombination linked TRBV9 to TRBJ2-5; 10 central nucleotides agree with TRBD1. The CDR3: CASSVGGQGVGETQYF. The sequenced DNA is TGTGCCAGCAGCGTAGGTGGACAGGGGGTCGGAGAGACCCAGTACTTC.